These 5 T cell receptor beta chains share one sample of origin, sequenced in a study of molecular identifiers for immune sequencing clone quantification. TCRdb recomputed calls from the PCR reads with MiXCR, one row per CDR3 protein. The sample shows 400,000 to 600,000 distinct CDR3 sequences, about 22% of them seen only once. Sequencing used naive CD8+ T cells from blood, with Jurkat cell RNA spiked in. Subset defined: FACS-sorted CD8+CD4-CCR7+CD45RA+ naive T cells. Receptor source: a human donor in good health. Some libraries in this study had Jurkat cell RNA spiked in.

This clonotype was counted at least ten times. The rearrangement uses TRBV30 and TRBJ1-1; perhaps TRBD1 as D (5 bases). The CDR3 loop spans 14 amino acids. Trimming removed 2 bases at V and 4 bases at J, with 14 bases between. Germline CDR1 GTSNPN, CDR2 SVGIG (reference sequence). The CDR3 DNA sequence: TGTGCCTGGAGTACAGGACGGGTGGGCACTGAAGCTTTCTTT. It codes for CAWSTGRVGTEAFF.

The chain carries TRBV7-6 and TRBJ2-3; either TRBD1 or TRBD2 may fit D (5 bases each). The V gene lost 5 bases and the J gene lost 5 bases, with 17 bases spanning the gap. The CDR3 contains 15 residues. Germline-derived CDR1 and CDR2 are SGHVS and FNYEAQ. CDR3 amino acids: CASSILRDAVDTQYF. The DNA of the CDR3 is TGTGCCAGCAGCATCCTCCGGGACGCGGTAGATACGCAGTATTTT.

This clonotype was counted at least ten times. The DNA for the CDR3 is TGCAGCGTTGAACCAGGGGGGCGGTCGAACACTGAAGCTTTCTTT. Its protein is CSVEPGGRSNTEAFF. This chain uses TRBV29-1 with TRBJ1-1; the match to TRBD1 covers 7 bases. V dropped 2 bases and J dropped 1; count of bases not matched to a gene: 7. The length of the CDR3 is 15 residues. The germline V gene has CDR1 SQVTM and CDR2 ANQGSEA.

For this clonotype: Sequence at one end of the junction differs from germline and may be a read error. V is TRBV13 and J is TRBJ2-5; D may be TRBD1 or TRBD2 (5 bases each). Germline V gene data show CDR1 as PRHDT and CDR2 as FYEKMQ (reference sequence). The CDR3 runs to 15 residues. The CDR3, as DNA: TGTACCAGCAGCTTTGCCAGGGAGTACCAAGAGACCCAGTACTTC. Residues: CTSSFAREYQETQYF. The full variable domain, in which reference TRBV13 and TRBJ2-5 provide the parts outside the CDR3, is AAGVIQSPRHLIKEKRETATLKCYPIPRHDTVYWYQQGPGQDPQFLISFYEKMQSDKGSIPDRFSAQQFSDYHSELNMSSLELGDSALYFCTSSFAREYQETQYFGPGTRLLVL.

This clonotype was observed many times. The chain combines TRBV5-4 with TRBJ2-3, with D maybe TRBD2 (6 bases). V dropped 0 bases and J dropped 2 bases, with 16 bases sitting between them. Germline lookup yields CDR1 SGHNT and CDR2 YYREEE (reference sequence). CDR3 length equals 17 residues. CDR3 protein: CASSLAGGRVSTDTQYF. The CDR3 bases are TGTGCCAGCAGCTTGGCCGGGGGTAGGGTCTCCACAGATACGCAGTATTTT.